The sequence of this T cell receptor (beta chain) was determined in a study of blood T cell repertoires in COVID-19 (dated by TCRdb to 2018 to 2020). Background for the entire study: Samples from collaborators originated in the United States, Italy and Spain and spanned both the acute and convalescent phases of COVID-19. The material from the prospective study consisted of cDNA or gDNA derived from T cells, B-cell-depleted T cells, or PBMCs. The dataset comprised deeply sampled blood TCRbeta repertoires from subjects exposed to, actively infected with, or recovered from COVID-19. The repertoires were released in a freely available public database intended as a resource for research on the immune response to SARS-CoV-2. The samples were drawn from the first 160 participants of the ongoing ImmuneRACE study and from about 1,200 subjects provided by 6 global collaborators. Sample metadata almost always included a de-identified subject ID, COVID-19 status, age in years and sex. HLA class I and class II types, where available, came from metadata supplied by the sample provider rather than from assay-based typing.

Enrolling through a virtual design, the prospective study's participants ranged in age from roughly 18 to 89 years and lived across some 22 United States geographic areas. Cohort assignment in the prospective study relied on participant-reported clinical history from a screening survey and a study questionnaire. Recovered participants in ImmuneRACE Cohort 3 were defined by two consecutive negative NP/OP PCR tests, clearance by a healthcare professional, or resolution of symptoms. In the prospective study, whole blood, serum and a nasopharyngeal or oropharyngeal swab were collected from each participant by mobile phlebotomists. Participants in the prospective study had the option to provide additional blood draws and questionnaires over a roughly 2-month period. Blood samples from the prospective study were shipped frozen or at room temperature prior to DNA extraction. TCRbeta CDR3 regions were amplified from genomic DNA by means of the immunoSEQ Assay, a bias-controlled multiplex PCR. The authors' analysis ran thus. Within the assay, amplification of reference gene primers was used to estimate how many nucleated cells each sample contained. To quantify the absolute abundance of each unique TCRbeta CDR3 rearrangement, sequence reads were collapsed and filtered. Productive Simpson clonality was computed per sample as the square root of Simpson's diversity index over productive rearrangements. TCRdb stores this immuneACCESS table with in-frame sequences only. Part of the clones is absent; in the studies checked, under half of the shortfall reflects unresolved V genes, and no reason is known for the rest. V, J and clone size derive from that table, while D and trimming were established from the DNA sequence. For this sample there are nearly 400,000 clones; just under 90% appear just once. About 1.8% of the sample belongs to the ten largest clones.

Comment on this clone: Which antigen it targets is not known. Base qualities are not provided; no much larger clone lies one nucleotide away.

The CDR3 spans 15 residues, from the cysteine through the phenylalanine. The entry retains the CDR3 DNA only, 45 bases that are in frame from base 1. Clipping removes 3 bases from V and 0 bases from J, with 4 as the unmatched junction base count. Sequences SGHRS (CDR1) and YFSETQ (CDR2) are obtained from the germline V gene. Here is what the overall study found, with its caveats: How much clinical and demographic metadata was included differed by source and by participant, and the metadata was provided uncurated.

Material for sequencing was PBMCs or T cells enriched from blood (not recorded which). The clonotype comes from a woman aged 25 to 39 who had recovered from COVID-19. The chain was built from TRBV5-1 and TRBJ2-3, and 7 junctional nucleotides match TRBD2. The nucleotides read TGCGCCAGCAGCTCGACTAGCCTCAGCACAGATACGCAGTATTTT. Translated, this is CASSSTSLSTDTQYF.